This T cell receptor (beta chain) was sequenced during a study of long-term antiretroviral therapy in people with HIV. In the study overall: About a decade before 2015, the earliest samples were taken when ART was typically delayed.

About this clone: The target antigen is unknown.

Trimming cost V 2 bases and J 0 bases, with 8 bases left between them. The CDR3 spans 15 residues. The V gene's germline CDR1 is MNHNY and CDR2 SVGAGI (reference sequence). With survey level as its setting, the immunoSEQ assay was v3.0. TCRdb keeps only in-frame clones here, not all; method: immunoSEQ multiplex PCR. Among some 28,000 clones, roughly 80% were seen once, and the ten largest hold approximately 7%. Findings and caveats of the study: Clones that had undergone expansion before ART prevailed in the repertoire throughout all time points. Diversity went up after ART and still fell short of transplant donor controls. HIV repertoires spanned narrower CDR3 length ranges than controls.

The V and J genes are TRBV6-6 and TRBJ2-1; possible D gene TRBD2, 5 bases. The sequence derives from a man between 35 and 55 years old with HIV. Source: unsorted PBMCs, taken 0.3 years after starting antiretroviral therapy. For the CDR3, the DNA is TGTGCCAGCAGTTACGAGGGTGACTCCTACAATGAGCAGTTCTTC. As protein: CASSYEGDSYNEQFF.